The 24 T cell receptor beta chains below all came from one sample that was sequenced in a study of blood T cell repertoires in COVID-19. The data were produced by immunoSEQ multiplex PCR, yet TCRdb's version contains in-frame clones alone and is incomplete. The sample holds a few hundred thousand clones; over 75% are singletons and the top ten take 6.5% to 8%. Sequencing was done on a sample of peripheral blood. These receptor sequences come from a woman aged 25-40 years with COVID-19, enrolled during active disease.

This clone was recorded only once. This CDR3 reads CAISESTGIGYEQYF. CDR3 sequence (DNA): TGTGCCATCAGTGAGTCGACAGGGATTGGCTATGAGCAGTACTTC. The chain uses TRBV10-3 and TRBJ2-7; 7 nucleotides line up with TRBD1. Germline trimming cut 0 bases from V and 7 bases from J; bases unmatched to any gene: 9. CDR3 length: 15 amino acids. Germline CDR1 and CDR2: ENHRY and SYGVKD.

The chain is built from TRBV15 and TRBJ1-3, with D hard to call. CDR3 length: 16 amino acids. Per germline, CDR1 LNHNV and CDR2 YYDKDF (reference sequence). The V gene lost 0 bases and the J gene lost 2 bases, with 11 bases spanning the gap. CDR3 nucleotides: TGTGCCACCAGCAGAGATCTCGGAGGGACTGGAAACACCATATATTTT. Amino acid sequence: CATSRDLGGTGNTIYF. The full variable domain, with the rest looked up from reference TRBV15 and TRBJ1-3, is DAMVIQNPRYQVTQFGKPVTLSCSQTLNHNVMYWYQQKSSQAPKLLFHYYDKDFNNEADTPDNFQSRRPNTSFCFLDIRSPGLGDTAMYLCATSRDLGGTGNTIYFGEGSWLTVV.

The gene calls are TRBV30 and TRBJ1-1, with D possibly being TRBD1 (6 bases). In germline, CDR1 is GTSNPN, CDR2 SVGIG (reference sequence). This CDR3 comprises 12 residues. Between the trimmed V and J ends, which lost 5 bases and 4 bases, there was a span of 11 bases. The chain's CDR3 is CAWWVGGTEAFF. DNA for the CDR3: TGTGCCTGGTGGGTAGGGGGCACTGAAGCTTTCTTT.

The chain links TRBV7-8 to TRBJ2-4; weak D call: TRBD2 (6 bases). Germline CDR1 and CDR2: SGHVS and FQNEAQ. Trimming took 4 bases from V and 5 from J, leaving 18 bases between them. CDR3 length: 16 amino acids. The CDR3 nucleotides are TGTGCCAGCAGCTCCCGGGCGGGGTCAGGCCAAAACATTCAGTACTTC. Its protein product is CASSSRAGSGQNIQYF.

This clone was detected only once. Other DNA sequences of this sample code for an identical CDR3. In nucleotides, the CDR3 is TGCGCCAGCAGCCAAGACAGGGGCAATCAGCCCCAGCATTTT. It encodes CASSQDRGNQPQHF. The chain combines TRBV4-1 with TRBJ1-5, with D maybe TRBD1 (5 bases). The CDR3 is 14 amino acids. CDR1 is MGHRA and CDR2 is YSYEKL in the germline V gene. The germline V and J ends were trimmed by 0 bases and 2 bases, with 5 bases remaining between them.

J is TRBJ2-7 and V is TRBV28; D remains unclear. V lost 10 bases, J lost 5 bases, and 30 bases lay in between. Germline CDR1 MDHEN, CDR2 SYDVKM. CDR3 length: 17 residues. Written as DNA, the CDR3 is TGTGCCACCTCCCCTTCCCTCCGGGTGCCTATGCGGCACGAGCAGTACTTC. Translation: CATSPSLRVPMRHEQYF.

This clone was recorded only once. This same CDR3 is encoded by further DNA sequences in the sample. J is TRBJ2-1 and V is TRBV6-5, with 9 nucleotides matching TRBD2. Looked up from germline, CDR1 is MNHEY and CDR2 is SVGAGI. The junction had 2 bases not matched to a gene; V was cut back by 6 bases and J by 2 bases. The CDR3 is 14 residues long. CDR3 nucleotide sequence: TGTGCCAGCAGCACTAGCGGGCCCTACAATGAGCAGTTCTTC. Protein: CASSTSGPYNEQFF.

The CDR3 sequence: CASSTGTLAGVGEQYF. The DNA for the CDR3 is TGTGCCAGCAGCACAGGAACTCTAGCGGGAGTGGGAGAGCAGTACTTC. The chain links TRBV7-6 to TRBJ2-7; 10 nucleotides match TRBD2. Trimming took 5 bases from V and 7 from J; bases not matched to a gene: 14. This CDR3 contains 16 residues. The germline V gene has CDR1 SGHVS and CDR2 FNYEAQ.

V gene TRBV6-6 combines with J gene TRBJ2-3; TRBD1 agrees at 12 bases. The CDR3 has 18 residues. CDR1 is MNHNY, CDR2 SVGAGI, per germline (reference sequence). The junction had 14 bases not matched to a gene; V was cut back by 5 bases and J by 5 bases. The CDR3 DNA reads TGTGCCAGCAGTCCCGTCAATCCGGGACAGGGGGCACAAGATACGCAGTATTTT. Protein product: CASSPVNPGQGAQDTQYF.

CDR3 bases: TGTGCCAGCAGCTGGCGAGAGGGCCCCCCCACAGATACGCAGTATTTT. It translates to CASSWREGPPTDTQYF. The chain joins TRBV5-6 to TRBJ2-3; tentatively, D is TRBD2 (5 bases). CDR1 is SGHDT and CDR2 is YYEEEE in the germline V gene. V was cut by 3 bases and J by 2 bases, with 16 bases left in between. The length of the CDR3 is 16 residues. The variable domain in full, completed from reference TRBV5-6 and TRBJ2-3, reads DAGVTQSPTHLIKTRGQQVTLRCSPKSGHDTVSWYQQALGQGPQFIFQYYEEEERQRGNFPDRFSGHQFPNYSSELNVNALLLGDSALYLCASSWREGPPTDTQYFGPGTRLTVL.

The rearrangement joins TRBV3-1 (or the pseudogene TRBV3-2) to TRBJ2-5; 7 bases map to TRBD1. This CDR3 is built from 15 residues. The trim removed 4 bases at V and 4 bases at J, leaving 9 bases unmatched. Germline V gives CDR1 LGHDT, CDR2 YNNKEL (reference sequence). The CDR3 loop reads CASSRRQGWAETQYF. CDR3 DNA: TGTGCCAGCAGCCGCCGACAGGGTTGGGCAGAGACCCAGTACTTC.

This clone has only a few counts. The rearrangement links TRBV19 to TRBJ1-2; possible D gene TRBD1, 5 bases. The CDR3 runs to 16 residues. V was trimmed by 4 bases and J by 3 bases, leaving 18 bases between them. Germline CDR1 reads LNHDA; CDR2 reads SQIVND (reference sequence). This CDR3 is CASSRPGRDRYYGYTF. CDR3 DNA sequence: TGTGCCAGTAGTAGACCCGGGCGGGACCGCTACTATGGCTACACCTTC.

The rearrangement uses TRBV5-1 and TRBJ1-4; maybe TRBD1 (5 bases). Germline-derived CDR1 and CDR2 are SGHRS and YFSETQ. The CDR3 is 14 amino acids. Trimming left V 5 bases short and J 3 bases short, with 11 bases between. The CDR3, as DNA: TGCGCCAGCAGTATCGGGGGATCTAATGAAAAACTGTTTTTT. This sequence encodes CASSIGGSNEKLFF.

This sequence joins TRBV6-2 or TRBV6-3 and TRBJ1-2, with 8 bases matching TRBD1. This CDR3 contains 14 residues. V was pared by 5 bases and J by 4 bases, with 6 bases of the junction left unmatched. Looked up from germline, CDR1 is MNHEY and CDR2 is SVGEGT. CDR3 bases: TGTGCCAGCAGTCTGGACAGGGAGGCCTATGGCTACACCTTC. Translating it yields CASSLDREAYGYTF.

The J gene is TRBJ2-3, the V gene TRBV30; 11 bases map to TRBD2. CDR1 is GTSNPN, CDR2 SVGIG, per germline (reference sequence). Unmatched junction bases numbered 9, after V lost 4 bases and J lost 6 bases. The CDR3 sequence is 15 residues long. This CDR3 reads CAWNVAGGPGDTQYF. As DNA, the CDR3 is TGTGCCTGGAACGTAGCGGGAGGGCCGGGGGATACGCAGTATTTT.

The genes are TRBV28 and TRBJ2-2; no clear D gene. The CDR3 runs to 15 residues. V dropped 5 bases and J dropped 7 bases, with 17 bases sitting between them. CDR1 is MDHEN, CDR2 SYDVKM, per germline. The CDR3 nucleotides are TGTGCCAGCAGTCCTCCGGGTCCTCGAGGCGGGGAGCTGTTTTTT. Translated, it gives CASSPPGPRGGELFF. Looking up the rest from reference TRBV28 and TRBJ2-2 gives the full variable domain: DVKVTQSSRYLVKRTGEKVFLECVQDMDHENMFWYRQDPGLGLRLIYFSYDVKMKEKGDIPEGYSVSREKKERFSLILESASTNQTSMYLCASSPPGPRGGELFFGEGSRLTVL.

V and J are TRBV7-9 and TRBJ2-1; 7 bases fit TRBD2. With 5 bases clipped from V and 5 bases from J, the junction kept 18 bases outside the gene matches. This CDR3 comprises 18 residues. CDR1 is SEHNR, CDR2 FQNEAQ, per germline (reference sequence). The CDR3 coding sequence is TGTGCCAGCAGCACCACGGGGGATCCGGGAGGACTGGACAATGAGCAGTTCTTC. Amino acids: CASSTTGDPGGLDNEQFF. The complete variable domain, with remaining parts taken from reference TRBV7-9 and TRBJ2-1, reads DTGVSQNPRHKITKRGQNVTFRCDPISEHNRLYWYRQTLGQGPEFLTYFQNEAQLEKSRLLSDRFSAERPKGSFSTLEIQRTEQGDSAMYLCASSTTGDPGGLDNEQFFGPGTRLTVL.

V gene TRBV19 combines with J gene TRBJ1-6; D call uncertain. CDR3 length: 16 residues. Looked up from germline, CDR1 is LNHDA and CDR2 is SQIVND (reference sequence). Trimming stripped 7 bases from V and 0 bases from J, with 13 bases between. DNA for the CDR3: TGTGCCAGTAATCTTCGGTGGAGCTCCTATAATTCACCCCTCCACTTT. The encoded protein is CASNLRWSSYNSPLHF. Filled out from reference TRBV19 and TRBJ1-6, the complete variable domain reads DGGITQSPKYLFRKEGQNVTLSCEQNLNHDAMYWYRQDPGQGLRLIYYSQIVNDFQKGDIAEGYSVSREKKESFPLTVTSAQKNPTAFYLCASNLRWSSYNSPLHFGNGTRLTVT.

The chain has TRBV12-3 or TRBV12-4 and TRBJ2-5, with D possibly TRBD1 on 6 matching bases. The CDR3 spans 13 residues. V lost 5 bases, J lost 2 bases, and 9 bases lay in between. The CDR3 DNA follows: TGTGCCAGCAGTCTTGGACAGCAAGAGACCCAGTACTTC. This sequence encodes CASSLGQQETQYF.

The CDR3 protein is CASSESIGSGNTIYF. In nucleotides, the CDR3 is TGCGCCAGCAGTGAGAGCATCGGCTCTGGAAACACCATATATTTT. The genes are TRBV10-1 and TRBJ1-3; D unresolved. CDR1 and CDR2 from the germline V gene are WNHNN and SYGVQD (reference sequence). This CDR3 contains 15 residues. V lost 2 bases, J lost 0 bases, and 8 bases lay in between.

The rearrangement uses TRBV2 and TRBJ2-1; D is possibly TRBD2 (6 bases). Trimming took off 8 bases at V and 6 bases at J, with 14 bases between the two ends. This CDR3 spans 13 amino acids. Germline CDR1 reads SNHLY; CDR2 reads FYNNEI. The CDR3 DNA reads TGTGCCAGCCCCGCGCGGGATAGCAATGAGCAGTTCTTC. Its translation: CASPARDSNEQFF.

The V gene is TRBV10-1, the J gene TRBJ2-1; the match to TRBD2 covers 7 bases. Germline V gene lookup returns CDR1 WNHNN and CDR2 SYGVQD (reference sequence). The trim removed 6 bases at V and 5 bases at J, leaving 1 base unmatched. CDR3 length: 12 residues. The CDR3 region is CASRAGNNEQFF. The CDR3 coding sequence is TGCGCCAGCAGAGCGGGAAACAATGAGCAGTTCTTC.

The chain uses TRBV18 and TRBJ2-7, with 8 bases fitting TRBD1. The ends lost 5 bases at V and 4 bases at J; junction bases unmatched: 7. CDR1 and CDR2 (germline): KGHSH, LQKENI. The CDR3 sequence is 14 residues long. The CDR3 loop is CASSVDRGNYEQYF. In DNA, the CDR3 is TGTGCCAGCTCAGTAGACAGGGGAAATTACGAGCAGTACTTC.

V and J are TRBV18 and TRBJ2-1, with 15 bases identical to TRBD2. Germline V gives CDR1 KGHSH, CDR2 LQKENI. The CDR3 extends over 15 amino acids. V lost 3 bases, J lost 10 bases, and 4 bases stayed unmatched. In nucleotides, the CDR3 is TGTGCCAGCTCACCCCAAGGGACTAGCGGGAGGGAGCAGTTCTTC. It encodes CASSPQGTSGREQFF.